This T cell receptor (beta chain) was sequenced for a study of blood T cells in healthy people across ages. Study conclusions and caveats: Observed TCR beta diversity per million T cells went down as age went up. This fall followed a roughly linear course with age. Naive CD4+ cell counts and diversity both ran higher in long-lived than in aged donors.

This clonotype was detected only a few times. Its cognate antigen is unknown. For every donor, a draw yielded approximately 9.9 milliliters of peripheral blood. Using a J-beta primer mix together with a sample-barcoded 5' primer, a second PCR was run for roughly 6 to 11 cycles. TCRdb used MiXCR to reprocess the 5' RACE reads, holding one entry per CDR3 protein. The data hold roughly 1,800,000 distinct CDR3 sequences, with roughly 49% observed a single time. V gave up 5 bases and J gave up 1 base; unmatched junction bases: 6. The germline V gene encodes CDR1 DFQATT and CDR2 SNEGSKA (reference sequence). The CDR3 loop spans 15 amino acids.

The source material was blood. The chain has TRBV20-1 and TRBJ2-4; 9 bases are shared with TRBD1. This TCR was sampled from a woman between 40 and 55 years old in good health. The CDR3 sequence: CSAPTGGPAKNIQYF. CDR3 sequence (DNA): TGCAGTGCTCCTACAGGGGGCCCGGCCAAAAACATTCAGTACTTC.